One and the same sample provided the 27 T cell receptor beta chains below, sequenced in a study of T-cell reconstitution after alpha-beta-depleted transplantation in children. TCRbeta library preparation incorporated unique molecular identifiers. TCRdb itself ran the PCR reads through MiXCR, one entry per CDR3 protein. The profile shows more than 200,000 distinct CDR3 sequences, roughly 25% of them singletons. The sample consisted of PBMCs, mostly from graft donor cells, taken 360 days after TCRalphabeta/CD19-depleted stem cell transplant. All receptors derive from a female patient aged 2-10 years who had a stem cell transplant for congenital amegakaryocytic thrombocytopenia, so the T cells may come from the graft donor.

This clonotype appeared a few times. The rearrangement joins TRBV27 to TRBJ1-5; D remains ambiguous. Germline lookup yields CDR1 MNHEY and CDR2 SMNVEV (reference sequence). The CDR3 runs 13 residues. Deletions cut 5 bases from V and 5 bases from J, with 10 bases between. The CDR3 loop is CASSSWLDQPQHF. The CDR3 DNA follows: TGTGCCAGCAGTAGCTGGCTGGATCAGCCCCAGCATTTT.

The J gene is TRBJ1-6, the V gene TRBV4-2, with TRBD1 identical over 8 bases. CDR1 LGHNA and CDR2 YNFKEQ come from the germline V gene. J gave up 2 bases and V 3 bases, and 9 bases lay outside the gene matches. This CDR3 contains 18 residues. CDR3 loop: CASSQDARGRPYNSPLHF. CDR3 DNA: TGTGCCAGCAGCCAGGACGCCAGGGGGCGCCCCTATAATTCACCCCTCCACTTT.

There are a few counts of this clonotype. CDR3 DNA sequence: TGTGCCTGGACTCTGGGGAGGGGAACTGAAGCTTTCTTT. Its translation is CAWTLGRGTEAFF. V and J are TRBV30 and TRBJ1-1; a weak D match, TRBD1 (5 bases). Trimming removed 4 bases at V and 5 bases at J, with 14 bases between. The CDR3 consists of 13 residues. The germline CDR1 and CDR2 sequences are GTSNPN and SVGIG (reference sequence).

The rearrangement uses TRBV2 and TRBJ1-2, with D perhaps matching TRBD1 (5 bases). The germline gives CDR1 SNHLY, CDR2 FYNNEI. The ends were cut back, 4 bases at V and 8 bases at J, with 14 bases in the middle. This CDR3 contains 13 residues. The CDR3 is CASSGWGRAGYTF. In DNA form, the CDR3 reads TGTGCCAGCAGTGGCTGGGGACGAGCGGGCTACACCTTC.

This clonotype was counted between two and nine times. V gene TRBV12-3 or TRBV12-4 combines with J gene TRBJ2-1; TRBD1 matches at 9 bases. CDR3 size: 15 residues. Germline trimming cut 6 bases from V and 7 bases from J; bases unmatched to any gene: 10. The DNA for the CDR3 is TGTGCCAGCAGCCGGGACAGGGAGGCCAAAAATGAGCAGTTCTTC. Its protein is CASSRDREAKNEQFF.

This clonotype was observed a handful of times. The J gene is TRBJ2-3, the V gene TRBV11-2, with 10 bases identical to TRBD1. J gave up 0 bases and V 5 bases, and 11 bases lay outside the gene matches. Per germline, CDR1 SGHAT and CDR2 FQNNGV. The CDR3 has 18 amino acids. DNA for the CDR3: TGTGCCAGCAGCAGGGGGACAGGGGCAACCATAAGCACAGATACGCAGTATTTT. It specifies CASSRGTGATISTDTQYF. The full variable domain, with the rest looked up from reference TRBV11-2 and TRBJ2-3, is EAGVAQSPRYKIIEKRQSVAFWCNPISGHATLYWYQQILGQGPKLLIQFQNNGVVDDSQLPKDRFSAERLKGVDSTLKIQPAKLEDSAVYLCASSRGTGATISTDTQYFGPGTRLTVL.

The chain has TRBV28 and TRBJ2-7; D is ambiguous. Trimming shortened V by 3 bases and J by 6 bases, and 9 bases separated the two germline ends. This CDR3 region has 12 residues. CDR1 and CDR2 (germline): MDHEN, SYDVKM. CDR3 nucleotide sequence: TGTGCCAGCAGTTTCGAAGGATTCGAGCAGTACTTC. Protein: CASSFEGFEQYF.

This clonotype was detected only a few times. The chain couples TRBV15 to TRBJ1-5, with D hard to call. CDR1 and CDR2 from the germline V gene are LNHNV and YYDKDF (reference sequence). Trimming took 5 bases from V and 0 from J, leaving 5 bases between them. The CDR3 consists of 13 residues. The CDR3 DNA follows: TGTGCCACCAGCCCATATAGCAATCAGCCCCAGCATTTT. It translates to CATSPYSNQPQHF.

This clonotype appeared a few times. This chain's CDR3 is CASSQEDRAGVWETQYF. The CDR3 DNA is TGCGCCAGCAGCCAAGAGGATCGAGCGGGAGTCTGGGAGACCCAGTACTTC. The V gene is TRBV4-1, the J gene TRBJ2-5, with TRBD2 matching over 8 bases. The germline gives CDR1 MGHRA, CDR2 YSYEKL. This CDR3 is built from 17 residues. V gave up 0 bases and J gave up 5 bases; unmatched junction bases: 11.

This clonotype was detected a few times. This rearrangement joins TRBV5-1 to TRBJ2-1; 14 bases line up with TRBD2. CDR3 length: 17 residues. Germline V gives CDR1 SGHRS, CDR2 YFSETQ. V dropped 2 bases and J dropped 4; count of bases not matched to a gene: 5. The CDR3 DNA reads TGCGCCAGCAGCTTTCGGACTAGCGGGGGGCCTTACAATGAGCAGTTCTTC. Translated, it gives CASSFRTSGGPYNEQFF.

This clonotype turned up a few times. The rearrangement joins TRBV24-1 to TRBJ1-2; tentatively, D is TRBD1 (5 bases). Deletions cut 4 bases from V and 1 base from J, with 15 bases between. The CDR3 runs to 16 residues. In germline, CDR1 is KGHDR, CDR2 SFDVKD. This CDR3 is CATSDSLQGNNYGYTF. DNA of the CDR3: TGTGCCACCAGTGACTCACTTCAGGGCAATAACTATGGCTACACCTTC.

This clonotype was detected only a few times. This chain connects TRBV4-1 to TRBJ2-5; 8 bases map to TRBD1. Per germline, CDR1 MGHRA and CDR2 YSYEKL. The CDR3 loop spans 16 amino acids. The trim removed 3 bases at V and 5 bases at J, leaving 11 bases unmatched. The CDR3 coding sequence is TGCGCCAGCAGCCATCCCTACAGGGGGGCGAAGGAGACCCAGTACTTC. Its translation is CASSHPYRGAKETQYF.

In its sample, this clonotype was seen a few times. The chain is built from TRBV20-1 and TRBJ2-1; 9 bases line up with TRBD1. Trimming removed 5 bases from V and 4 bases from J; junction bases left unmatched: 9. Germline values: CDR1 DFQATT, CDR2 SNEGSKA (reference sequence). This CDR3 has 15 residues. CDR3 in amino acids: CSAPYTGQGYNEQFF. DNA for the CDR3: TGCAGTGCTCCCTATACGGGACAGGGATACAATGAGCAGTTCTTC.

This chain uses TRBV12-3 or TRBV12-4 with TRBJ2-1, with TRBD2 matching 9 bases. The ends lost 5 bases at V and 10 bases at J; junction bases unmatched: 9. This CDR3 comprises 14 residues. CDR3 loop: CASSPSGRIGEQFF. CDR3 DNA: TGTGCCAGCAGTCCCAGCGGGAGGATAGGGGAGCAGTTCTTC.

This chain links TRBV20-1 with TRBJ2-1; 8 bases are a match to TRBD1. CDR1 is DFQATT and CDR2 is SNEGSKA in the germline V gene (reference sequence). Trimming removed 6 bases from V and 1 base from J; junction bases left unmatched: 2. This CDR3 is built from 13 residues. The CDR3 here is CSANRGSYNEQFF. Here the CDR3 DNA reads TGCAGTGCCAACAGGGGGTCCTACAATGAGCAGTTCTTC.

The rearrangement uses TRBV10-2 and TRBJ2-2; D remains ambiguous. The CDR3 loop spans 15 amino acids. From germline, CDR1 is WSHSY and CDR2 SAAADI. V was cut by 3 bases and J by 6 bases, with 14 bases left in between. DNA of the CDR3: TGCGCCAGCAGTGAAGTCCCGAGTTGGGCCGGGGAGCTGTTTTTT. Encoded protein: CASSEVPSWAGELFF.

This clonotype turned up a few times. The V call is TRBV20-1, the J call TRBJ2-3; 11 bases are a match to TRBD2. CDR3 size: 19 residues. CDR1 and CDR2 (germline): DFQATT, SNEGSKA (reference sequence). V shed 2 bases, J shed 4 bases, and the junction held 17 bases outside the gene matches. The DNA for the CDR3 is TGCAGTGCTAGACCCCTAGGGTTATCGACTAGCGGGAAGGCAGATACGCAGTATTTT. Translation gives CSARPLGLSTSGKADTQYF.

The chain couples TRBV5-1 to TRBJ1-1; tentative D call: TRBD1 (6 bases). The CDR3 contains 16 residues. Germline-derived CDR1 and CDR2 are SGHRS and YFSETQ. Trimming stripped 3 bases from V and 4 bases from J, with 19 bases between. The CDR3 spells CASSSTGTLVRTEAFF. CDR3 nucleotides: TGCGCCAGCAGCTCAACAGGGACCCTGGTGCGCACTGAAGCTTTCTTT.

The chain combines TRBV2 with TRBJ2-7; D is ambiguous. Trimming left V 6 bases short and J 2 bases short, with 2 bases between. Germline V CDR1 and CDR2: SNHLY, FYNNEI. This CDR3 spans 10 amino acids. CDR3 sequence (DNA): TGTGCCAGCAGCCCCTACGAGCAGTACTTC. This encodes CASSPYEQYF.

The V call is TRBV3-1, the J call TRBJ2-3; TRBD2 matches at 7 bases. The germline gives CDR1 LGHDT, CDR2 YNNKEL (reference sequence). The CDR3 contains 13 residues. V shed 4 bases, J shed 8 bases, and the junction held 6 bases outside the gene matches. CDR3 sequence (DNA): TGTGCCAGCAGCCCAGGGAGGGCCGCTACGCAGTATTTT. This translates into CASSPGRAATQYF.

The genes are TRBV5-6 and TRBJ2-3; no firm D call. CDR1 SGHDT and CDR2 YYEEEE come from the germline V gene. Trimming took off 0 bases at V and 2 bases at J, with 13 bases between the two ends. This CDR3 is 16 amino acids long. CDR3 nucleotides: TGTGCCAGCAGCTTGGGGCTTGCAGGTTTCACAGATACGCAGTATTTT. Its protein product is CASSLGLAGFTDTQYF.

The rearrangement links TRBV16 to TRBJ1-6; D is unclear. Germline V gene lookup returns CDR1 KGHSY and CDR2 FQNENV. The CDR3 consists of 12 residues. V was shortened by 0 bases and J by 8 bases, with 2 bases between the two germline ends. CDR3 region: CASSQSYSPLHF. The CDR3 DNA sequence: TGTGCCAGCAGCCAATCCTATTCACCCCTCCACTTT.

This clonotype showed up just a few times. CDR3 bases: TGTGCCAGCAGAAGAGCCGGAGGCTACACCTTC. Encoded protein: CASRRAGGYTF. The V call is TRBV5-5, the J call TRBJ1-2, with unresolved D. The ends were cut back, 5 bases at V and 8 bases at J, with 10 bases in the middle. CDR1 is SGHKS and CDR2 is YYEKEE in the germline V gene (reference sequence). This CDR3 has 11 residues.

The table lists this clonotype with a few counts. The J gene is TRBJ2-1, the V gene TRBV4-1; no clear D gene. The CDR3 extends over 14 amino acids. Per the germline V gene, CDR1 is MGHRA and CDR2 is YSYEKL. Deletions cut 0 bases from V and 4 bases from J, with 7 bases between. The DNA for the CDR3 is TGCGCCAGCAGCCAAGACGGTACATACAATGAGCAGTTCTTC. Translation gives CASSQDGTYNEQFF.

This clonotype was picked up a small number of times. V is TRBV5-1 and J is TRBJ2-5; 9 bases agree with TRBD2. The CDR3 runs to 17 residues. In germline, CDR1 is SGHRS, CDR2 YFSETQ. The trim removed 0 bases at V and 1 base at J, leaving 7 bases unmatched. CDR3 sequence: CASSLGSFSGGQETQYF. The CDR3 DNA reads TGCGCCAGCAGCTTGGGGTCGTTTAGCGGGGGCCAAGAGACCCAGTACTTC.

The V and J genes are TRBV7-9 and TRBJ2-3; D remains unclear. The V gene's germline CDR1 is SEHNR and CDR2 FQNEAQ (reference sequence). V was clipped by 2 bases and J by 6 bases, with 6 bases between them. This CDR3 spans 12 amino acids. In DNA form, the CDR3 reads TGTGCCAGCAGCTTATCCCGTGATACGCAGTATTTT. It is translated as CASSLSRDTQYF.

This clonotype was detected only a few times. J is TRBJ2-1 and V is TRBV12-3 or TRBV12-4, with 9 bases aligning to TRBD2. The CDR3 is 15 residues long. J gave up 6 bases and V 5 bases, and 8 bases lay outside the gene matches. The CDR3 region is CASSPVAGATNEQFF. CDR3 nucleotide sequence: TGTGCCAGCAGTCCAGTAGCGGGGGCCACCAATGAGCAGTTCTTC.